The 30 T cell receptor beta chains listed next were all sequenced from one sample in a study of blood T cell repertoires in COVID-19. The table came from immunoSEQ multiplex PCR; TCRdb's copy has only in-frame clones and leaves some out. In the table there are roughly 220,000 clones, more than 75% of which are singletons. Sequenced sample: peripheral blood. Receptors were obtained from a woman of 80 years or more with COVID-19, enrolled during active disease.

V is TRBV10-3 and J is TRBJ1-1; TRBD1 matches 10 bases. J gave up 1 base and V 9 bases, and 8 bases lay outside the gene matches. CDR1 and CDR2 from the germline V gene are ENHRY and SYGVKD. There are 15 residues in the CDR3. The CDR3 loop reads CAIGDRGRANTEAFF. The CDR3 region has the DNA TGTGCCATAGGAGACAGGGGGCGAGCGAACACTGAAGCTTTCTTT.

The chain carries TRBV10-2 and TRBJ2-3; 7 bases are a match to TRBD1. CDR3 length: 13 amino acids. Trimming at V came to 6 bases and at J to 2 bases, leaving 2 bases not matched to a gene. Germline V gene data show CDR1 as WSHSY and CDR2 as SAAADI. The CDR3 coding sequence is TGCGCCAGCAGGGGACAGACCACAGATACGCAGTATTTT. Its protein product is CASRGQTTDTQYF.

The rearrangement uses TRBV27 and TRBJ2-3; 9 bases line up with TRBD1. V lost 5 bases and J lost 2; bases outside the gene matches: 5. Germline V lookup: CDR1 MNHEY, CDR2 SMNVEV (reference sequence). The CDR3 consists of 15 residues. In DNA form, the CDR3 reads TGTGCCAGCAGTCGCCGGGACAGGGCCACAGATACGCAGTATTTT. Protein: CASSRRDRATDTQYF.

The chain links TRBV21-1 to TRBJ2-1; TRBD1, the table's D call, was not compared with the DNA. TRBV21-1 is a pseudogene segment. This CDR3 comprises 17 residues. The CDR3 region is CASSNPNRDSEYNEQFF. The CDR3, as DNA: TGTGCCAGCAGCAACCCTAACCGGGACAGCGAGTACAATGAGCAGTTCTTC.

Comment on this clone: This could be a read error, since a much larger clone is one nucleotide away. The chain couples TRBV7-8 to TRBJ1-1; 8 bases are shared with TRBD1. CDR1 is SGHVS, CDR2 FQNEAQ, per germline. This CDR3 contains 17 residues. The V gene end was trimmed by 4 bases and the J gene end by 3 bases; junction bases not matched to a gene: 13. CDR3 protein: CASSWGPRDRRHTEAFF. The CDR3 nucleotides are TGTGCCAGCAGCTGGGGGCCCCGGGACAGGAGGCACACTGAAGCTTTCTTT.

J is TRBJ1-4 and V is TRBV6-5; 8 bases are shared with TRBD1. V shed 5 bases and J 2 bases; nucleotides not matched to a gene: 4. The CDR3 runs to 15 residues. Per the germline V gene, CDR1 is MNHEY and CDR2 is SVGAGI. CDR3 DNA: TGTGCCAGCAGTCGCTCAGGGGGCACTAATGAAAAACTGTTTTTT. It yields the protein CASSRSGGTNEKLFF.

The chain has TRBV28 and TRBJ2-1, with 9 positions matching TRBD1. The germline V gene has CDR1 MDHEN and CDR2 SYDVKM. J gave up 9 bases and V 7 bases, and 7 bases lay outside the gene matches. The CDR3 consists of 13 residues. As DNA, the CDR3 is TGTGCCAGCACTCGGGACAGGGCGGGTGAGCAGTTCTTC. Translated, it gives CASTRDRAGEQFF.

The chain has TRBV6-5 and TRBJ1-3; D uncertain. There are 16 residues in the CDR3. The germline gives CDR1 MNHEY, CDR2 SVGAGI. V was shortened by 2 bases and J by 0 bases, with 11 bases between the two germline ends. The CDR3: CASSYTEASSGNTIYF. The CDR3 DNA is TGTGCCAGCAGTTACACCGAGGCGAGCTCTGGAAACACCATATATTTT.

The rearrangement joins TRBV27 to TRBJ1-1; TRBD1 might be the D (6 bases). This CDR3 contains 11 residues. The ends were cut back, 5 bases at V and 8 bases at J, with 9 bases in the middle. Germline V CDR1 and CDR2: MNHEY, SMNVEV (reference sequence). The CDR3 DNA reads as TGTGCCAGCAGTATGGGACACGAAGCTTTCTTT. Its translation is CASSMGHEAFF.

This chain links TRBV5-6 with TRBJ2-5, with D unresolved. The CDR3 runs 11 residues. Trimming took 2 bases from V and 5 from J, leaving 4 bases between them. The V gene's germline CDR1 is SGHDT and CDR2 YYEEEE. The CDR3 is CASSFEETQYF. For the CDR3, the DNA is TGTGCCAGCAGCTTTGAGGAGACCCAGTACTTC.

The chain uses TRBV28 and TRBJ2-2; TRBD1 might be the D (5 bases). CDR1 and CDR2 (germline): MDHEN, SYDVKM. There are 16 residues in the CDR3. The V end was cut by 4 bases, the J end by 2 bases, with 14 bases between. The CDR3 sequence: CASSSPTGRNTGELFF. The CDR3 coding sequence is TGTGCCAGCAGTTCCCCTACAGGACGTAACACCGGGGAGCTGTTTTTT. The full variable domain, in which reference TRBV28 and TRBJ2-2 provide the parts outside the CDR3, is DVKVTQSSRYLVKRTGEKVFLECVQDMDHENMFWYRQDPGLGLRLIYFSYDVKMKEKGDIPEGYSVSREKKERFSLILESASTNQTSMYLCASSSPTGRNTGELFFGEGSRLTVL.

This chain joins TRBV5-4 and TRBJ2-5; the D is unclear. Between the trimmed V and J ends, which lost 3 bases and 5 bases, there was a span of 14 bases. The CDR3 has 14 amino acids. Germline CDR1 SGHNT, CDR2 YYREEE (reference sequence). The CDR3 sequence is CASSSSRGGETQYF. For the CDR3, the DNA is TGTGCCAGCAGCTCCTCGCGCGGTGGGGAGACCCAGTACTTC. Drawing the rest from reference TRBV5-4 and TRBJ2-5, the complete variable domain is ETGVTQSPTHLIKTRGQQVTLRCSSQSGHNTVSWYQQALGQGPQFIFQYYREEENGRGNFPPRFSGLQFPNYSSELNVNALELDDSALYLCASSSSRGGETQYFGPGTRLLVL.

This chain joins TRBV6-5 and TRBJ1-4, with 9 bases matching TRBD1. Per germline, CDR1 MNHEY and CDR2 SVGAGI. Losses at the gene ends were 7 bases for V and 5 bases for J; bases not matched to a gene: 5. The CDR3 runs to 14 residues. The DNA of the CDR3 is TGTGCCAGCACCCGACAGGGGGGGAATGAAAAACTGTTTTTT. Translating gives CASTRQGGNEKLFF.

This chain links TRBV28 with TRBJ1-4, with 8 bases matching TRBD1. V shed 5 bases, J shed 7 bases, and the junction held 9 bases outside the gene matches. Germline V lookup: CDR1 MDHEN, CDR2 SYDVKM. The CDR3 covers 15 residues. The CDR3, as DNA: TGTGCCAGCAGTGACCTGGACAGGGTTGGTGAAAAACTGTTTTTT. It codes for CASSDLDRVGEKLFF.

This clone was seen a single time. The chain's CDR3 is CASSSGQGAASPLHF. Here the CDR3 DNA reads TGTGCCAGCAGTTCCGGACAGGGGGCGGCTTCACCCCTCCACTTT. The chain is built from TRBV28 and TRBJ1-6; 11 bases fit TRBD1. V dropped 4 bases and J dropped 9; count of bases not matched to a gene: 5. CDR3 length: 15 amino acids. Germline CDR1 MDHEN, CDR2 SYDVKM. The full variable domain, its missing parts supplied by reference TRBV28 and TRBJ1-6, is DVKVTQSSRYLVKRTGEKVFLECVQDMDHENMFWYRQDPGLGLRLIYFSYDVKMKEKGDIPEGYSVSREKKERFSLILESASTNQTSMYLCASSSGQGAASPLHFGNGTRLTVT.

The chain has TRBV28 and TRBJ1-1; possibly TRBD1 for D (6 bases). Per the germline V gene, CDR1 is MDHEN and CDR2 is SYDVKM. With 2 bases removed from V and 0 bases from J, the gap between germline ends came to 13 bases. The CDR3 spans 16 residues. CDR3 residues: CASSLLDRLMNTEAFF. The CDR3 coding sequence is TGTGCCAGCAGTTTACTGGACAGACTAATGAACACTGAAGCTTTCTTT.

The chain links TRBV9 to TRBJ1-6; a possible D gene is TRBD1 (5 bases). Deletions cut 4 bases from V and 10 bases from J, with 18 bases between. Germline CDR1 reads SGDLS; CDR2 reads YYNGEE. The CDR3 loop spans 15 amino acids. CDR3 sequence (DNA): TGTGCCAGCAGCCCCCCCGGGACTGTATCCTCACCCCTCCACTTT. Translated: CASSPPGTVSSPLHF. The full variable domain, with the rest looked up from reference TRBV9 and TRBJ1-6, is DSGVTQTPKHLITATGQRVTLRCSPRSGDLSVYWYQQSLDQGLQFLIQYYNGEERAKGNILERFSAQQFPDLHSELNLSSLELGDSALYFCASSPPGTVSSPLHFGNGTRLTVT.

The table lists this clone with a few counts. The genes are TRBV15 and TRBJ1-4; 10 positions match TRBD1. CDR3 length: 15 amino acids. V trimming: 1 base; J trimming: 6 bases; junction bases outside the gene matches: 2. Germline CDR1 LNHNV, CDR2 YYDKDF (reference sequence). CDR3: CATSRAGTGDEKLFF. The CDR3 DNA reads TGTGCCACCAGCAGAGCTGGGACAGGGGATGAAAAACTGTTTTTT.

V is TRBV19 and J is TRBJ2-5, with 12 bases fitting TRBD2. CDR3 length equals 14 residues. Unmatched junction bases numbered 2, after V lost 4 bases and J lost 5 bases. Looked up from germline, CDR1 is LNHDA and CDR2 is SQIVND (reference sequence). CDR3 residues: CASSTTSGGETQYF. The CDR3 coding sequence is TGTGCCAGTAGTACAACTAGCGGGGGGGAGACCCAGTACTTC. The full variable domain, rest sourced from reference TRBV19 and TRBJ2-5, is DGGITQSPKYLFRKEGQNVTLSCEQNLNHDAMYWYRQDPGQGLRLIYYSQIVNDFQKGDIAEGYSVSREKKESFPLTVTSAQKNPTAFYLCASSTTSGGETQYFGPGTRLLVL.

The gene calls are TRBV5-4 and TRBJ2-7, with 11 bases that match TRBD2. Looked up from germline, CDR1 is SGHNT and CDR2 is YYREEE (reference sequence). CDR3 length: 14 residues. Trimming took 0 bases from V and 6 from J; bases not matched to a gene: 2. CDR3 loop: CASSLAGTSGEQYF. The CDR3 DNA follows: TGTGCCAGCAGCTTGGCCGGGACTAGCGGCGAGCAGTACTTC.

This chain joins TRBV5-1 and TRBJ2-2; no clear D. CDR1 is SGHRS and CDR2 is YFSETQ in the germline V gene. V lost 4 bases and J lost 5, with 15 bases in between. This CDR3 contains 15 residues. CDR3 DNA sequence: TGCGCCAGCAGCCCCGGGTCGGAGCTAACCGGGGAGCTGTTTTTT. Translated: CASSPGSELTGELFF.

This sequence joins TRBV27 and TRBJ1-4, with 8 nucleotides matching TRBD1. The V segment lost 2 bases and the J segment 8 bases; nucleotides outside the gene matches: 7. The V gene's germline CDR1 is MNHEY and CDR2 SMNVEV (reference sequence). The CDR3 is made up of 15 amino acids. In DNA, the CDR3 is TGTGCCAGCAGTTTAAAGGCGGCAGGGGGCGAAAAACTGTTTTTT. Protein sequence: CASSLKAAGGEKLFF.

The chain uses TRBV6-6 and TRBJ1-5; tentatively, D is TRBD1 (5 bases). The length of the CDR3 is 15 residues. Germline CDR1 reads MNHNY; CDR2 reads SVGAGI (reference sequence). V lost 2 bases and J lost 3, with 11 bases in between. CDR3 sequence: CASSYLRDDNQPQHF. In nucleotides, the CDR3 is TGTGCCAGCAGTTACCTCAGGGATGACAATCAGCCCCAGCATTTT.

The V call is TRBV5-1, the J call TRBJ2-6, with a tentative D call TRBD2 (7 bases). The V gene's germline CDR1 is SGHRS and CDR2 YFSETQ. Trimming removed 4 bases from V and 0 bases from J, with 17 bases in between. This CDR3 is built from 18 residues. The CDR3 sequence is CASSPGGISPSGANVLTF. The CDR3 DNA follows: TGCGCCAGCAGCCCGGGGGGCATTTCCCCCTCTGGGGCCAACGTCCTGACTTTC.

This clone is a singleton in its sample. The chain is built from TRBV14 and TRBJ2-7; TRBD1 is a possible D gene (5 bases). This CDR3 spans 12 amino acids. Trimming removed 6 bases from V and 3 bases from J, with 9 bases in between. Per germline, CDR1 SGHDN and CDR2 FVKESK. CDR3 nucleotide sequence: TGTGCCAGCAGACGCCAGGGCTACGAGCAGTACTTC. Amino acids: CASRRQGYEQYF.

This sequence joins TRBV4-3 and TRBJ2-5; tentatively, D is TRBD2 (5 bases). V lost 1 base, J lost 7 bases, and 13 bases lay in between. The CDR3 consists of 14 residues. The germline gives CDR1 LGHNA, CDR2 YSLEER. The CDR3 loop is CASSQASLGGTQYF. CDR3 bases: TGCGCCAGCAGCCAAGCTAGCTTGGGCGGGACCCAGTACTTC.

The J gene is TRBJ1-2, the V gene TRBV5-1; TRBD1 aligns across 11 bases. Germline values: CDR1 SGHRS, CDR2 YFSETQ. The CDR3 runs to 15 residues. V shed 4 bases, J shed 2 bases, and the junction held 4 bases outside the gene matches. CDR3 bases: TGCGCCAGCAGCCCGGACAGGGGGCGCAACTATGGCTACACCTTC. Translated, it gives CASSPDRGRNYGYTF.

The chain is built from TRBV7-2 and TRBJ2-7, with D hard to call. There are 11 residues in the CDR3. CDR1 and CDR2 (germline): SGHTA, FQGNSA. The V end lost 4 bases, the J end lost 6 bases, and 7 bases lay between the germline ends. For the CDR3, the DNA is TGTGCCAGCAGCTACGGGTCCGAGCAGTACTTC. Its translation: CASSYGSEQYF.

CDR3 nucleotides: TGTGCCAGCAGATCCGGGACTGCCCCCTACGAGCAGTACTTC. It encodes CASRSGTAPYEQYF. The rearrangement joins TRBV6-5 to TRBJ2-7, with a possible D match to TRBD2 (6 bases). Germline loops: CDR1 MNHEY, CDR2 SVGAGI. The CDR3 runs to 14 residues. The V and J ends lost 6 bases and 2 bases respectively, with 14 bases between them.

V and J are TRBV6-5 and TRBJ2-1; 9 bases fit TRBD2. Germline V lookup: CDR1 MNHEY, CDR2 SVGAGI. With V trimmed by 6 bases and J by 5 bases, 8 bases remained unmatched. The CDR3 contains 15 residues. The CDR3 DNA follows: TGTGCCAGCAGGTTTAGCGGGAGCGCGAACAATGAGCAGTTCTTC. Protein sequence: CASRFSGSANNEQFF.